The entry below gives a single TCR beta chain sequence along with its context. The target antigen is unknown. The CDR3 is made up of 10 amino acids. Germline CDR1 reads SQVTM; CDR2 reads ANQGSEA. Trimming took 6 bases from V and 5 from J, leaving 4 bases between them. The data stem from a study of identical twins. TCRdb re-called the 5' RACE reads through MiXCR, storing one row per CDR3 protein. Of about 520,000 distinct CDR3 sequences in the sample, roughly a fifth were seen once. Study results and limitations: It was out-of-frame TCR alpha sharing in monozygotic twins that models underestimated.

These data also formed part of another study, on T cells expressing NK-cell markers.

The chain employs TRBV29-1 and TRBJ1-4, with D unclear. The clonotype originates from a woman under 30 in good health. Input material: CD4+ T cells sorted from blood. The CDR3: CSVVNEKLFF. CDR3 in DNA: TGCAGCGTCGTCAATGAAAAACTGTTTTTT.